This is a list of T cell receptor beta chains from one sample in a study of OX40 agonist ivuxolimab in advanced cancers. Produced via immunoSEQ multiplex PCR; TCRdb's table is partial and in-frame only. The sample lists around 77,000 clones; more than 80% were seen once. This specimen was CD4+ or CD8+ T cells sorted from blood, taken in a trial of the OX40 agonist ivuxolimab. All receptors come from an adult with an advanced solid tumor such as melanoma, head and neck, liver or kidney cancer. CDR3s include the opening cysteine and the closing phenylalanine or tryptophan. The order of the fields is J gene, V gene, D gene, CDR3 protein. A D gene is named only where the DNA matches it firmly.

TRBJ2-1,TRBV18,TRBD2,CASSPPSGRKNNEQFF
TRBJ2-7,TRBV18,TRBD2,CASSPGTSGPYEQYF
TRBJ1-5,TRBV5-6,-,CASSQRGSSNQPQHF
TRBJ1-1,TRBV9,-,CASSAREGNTEAFF
TRBJ2-7,TRBV12-5,-,CASGLEWSEQYF
TRBJ1-1,TRBV7-9,-,CASSSRVNTEAFF
TRBJ1-2,TRBV18,TRBD1,CASSPGQGAFGYTF
TRBJ1-1,TRBV7-2,TRBD1,CASSPRTGGPEAFF
TRBJ1-1,TRBV4-1,-,CASSGQQNTEAFF
TRBJ2-3,TRBV9,-,CASSSGPGGSSTDTQYF
TRBJ1-2,TRBV7-8,-,CASSLRTSNYGYTF
TRBJ2-2,TRBV27,TRBD1,CASRRQGLEDTGELFF
TRBJ2-3,TRBV18,TRBD1,CASSPSGQQSTDTQYF
TRBJ2-4,TRBV7-3,-,CASSLFSGDPAKNIQYF
TRBJ1-5,TRBV21-1,-,CAPPGANRQPQHF
TRBJ2-5,TRBV10-3,-,CATTGGPTSQETQYF
TRBJ1-6,TRBV18,-,CASSPGRGGLGANSPLHF
TRBJ1-1,TRBV21-1,-,CASTRTGGWTEAFF
TRBJ2-5,TRBV19,-,CASTDNPGPQETQYF
TRBJ2-3,TRBV5-1,TRBD2,CASSGGDLTDTQYF
TRBJ2-3,TRBV6-5,TRBD1,CASSRQGRDTQYF
TRBJ2-7,TRBV5-6,TRBD1,CASSRDSYEQYF